A selection of T cell receptor beta chains follows, all from one sample in a study of T cell responses to AZD1222 COVID-19 vaccine. The protocol was immunoSEQ multiplex PCR, while the TCRdb copy is restricted to in-frame clones and leaves out a portion. The table shows about 160,000 clones, with roughly 90% occurring only once. The starting material was peripheral blood, obtained 28 days after the second AZD1222 dose. The receptor set was obtained from an adult who received the AZD1222 COVID-19 vaccine. Each CDR3 is given with its conserved first and last residue.

J: TRBJ2-7; V: TRBV29-1; CDR3: CSVEDGGWDEQYF
J: TRBJ2-1; V: TRBV7-9; CDR3: CASSPTGNEQFF
J: TRBJ2-3; V: TRBV27; CDR3: CASRPQGFWITDTQYF
J: TRBJ1-3; V: TRBV10-3; CDR3: CAIMAGAYNTIYF
J: TRBJ1-2; V: TRBV24-1; CDR3: CATSDSQGGYYGYTF
J: TRBJ2-5; V: TRBV6-5; CDR3: CASSRGTGREETQYF
J: TRBJ1-5; V: TRBV9; CDR3: CASSVGTYQPQHF
J: TRBJ1-5; V: TRBV7-2; CDR3: CASRGQGGQPQHF
J: TRBJ1-2; V: TRBV5-6; CDR3: CASSLVRQGTDYGYTF
J: TRBJ1-4; V: TRBV28; CDR3: CASRPGGSGEKLFF
J: TRBJ1-6; V: TRBV18; CDR3: CASSPGFNSPLHF
J: TRBJ1-6; V: TRBV30; CDR3: CAWGEYSPLHF
J: TRBJ1-1; V: TRBV29-1; CDR3: CSVGGGHLNTEAFF
J: TRBJ1-5; V: TRBV2; CDR3: CASRRSNQPQHF
J: TRBJ1-5; V: TRBV18; CDR3: CASSPRPSSHNSNQPQHF
J: TRBJ2-5; V: TRBV7-8; CDR3: CASSLALAGAAQYF
J: TRBJ1-6; V: TRBV2; CDR3: CASTKDRVENNSPLHF
J: TRBJ1-2; V: TRBV2; CDR3: CASSDYSRYYGYTF
J: TRBJ2-3; V: TRBV28; CDR3: CASSDGSGGTQYF
J: TRBJ1-2; V: TRBV7-9; CDR3: CASSPRQGEFYGYTF
J: TRBJ2-1; V: TRBV19; CDR3: CASRRRAGPYNEQFF
J: TRBJ2-7; V: TRBV10-3; CDR3: CAIRSIEGAGYEQYF
J: TRBJ1-1; V: TRBV6-2/TRBV6-3; CDR3: CASSTGFTEAFF
J: TRBJ1-1; V: TRBV6-1; CDR3: CASKDRLNTEAFF
J: TRBJ2-1; V: TRBV4-1; CDR3: CASSRMTSSGVAYNEQFF
J: TRBJ2-7; V: TRBV14; CDR3: CASSQYMGRSYEQYF
J: TRBJ2-5; V: TRBV30; CDR3: CAWSVSGQKTQYF